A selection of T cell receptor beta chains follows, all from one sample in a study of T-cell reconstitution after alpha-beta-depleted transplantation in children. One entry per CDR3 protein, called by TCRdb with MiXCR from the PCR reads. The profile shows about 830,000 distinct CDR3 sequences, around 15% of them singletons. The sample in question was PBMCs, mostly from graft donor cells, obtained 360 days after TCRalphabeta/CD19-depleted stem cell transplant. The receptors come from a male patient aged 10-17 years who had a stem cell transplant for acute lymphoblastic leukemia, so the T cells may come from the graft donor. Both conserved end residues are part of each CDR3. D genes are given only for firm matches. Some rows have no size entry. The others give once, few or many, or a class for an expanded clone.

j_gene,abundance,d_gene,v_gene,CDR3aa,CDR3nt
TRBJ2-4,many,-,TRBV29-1,CSVGGLPAKNIQYF,TGCAGCGTTGGCGGTCTTCCAGCCAAAAACATTCAGTACTTC
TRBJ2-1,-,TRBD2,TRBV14,CASSHPGLVGYNEQFF,TGTGCCAGCAGCCATCCGGGACTAGTGGGATACAATGAGCAGTTCTTC
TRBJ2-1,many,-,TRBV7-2,CASTLRYRGSYNEQFF,TGTGCCAGCACCCTTCGCTATAGGGGTTCCTACAATGAGCAGTTCTTC
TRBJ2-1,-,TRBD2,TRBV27,CASSLGTSGGARNEQFF,TGTGCCAGCAGTTTAGGGACTAGCGGGGGTGCTCGGAATGAGCAGTTCTTC
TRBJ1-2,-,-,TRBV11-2,CASSPRAGGYGYTF,TGTGCCAGCAGCCCTAGGGCCGGGGGATATGGCTACACCTTC
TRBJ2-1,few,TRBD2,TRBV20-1,CSARDPLAGSSYNEQFF,TGCAGTGCTAGAGACCCACTAGCGGGAAGCTCCTACAATGAGCAGTTCTTC
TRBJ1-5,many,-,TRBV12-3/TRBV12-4,CATHGGYSNQPQHF,TGTGCCACTCATGGGGGATATAGCAATCAGCCCCAGCATTTT
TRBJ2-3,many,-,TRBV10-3,CAISEPGFTQYF,TGTGCCATCAGTGAGCCCGGTTTTACGCAGTATTTT
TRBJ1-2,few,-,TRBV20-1,CSASPWEGRGYTF,TGCAGTGCTAGCCCCTGGGAAGGGCGAGGCTACACCTTC
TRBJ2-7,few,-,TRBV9,CASSGRPDTYTYEQYF,TGTGCCAGCAGCGGCAGACCCGACACGTATACCTACGAGCAGTACTTC
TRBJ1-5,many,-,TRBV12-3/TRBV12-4,CASSYGGQGNQPQHF,TGTGCCAGCAGTTATGGGGGGCAAGGCAATCAGCCCCAGCATTTT
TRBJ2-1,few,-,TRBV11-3,CASSAQLPGEQFF,TGTGCCAGCAGCGCGCAACTCCCCGGAGAGCAGTTCTTC
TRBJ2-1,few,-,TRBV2,CASNQGNEQFF,TGTGCCAGCAACCAGGGAAATGAGCAGTTCTTC
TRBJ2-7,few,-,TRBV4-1,CASSQQPGVIREQYF,TGCGCCAGCAGCCAACAGCCGGGGGTGATCCGCGAGCAGTACTTC
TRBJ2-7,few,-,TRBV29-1,CSVEGTPNSFSYEQYF,TGCAGCGTTGAAGGGACCCCGAACTCCTTTTCCTACGAGCAGTACTTC
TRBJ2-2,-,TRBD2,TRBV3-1,CASSQSGLEAGELFF,TGTGCCAGCAGCCAATCCGGACTAGAGGCCGGGGAGCTGTTTTTT
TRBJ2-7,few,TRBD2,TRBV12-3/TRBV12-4,CASRSDLGTSGSYEQYF,TGTGCCAGCAGGTCAGACCTTGGGACTAGCGGGAGCTACGAGCAGTACTTC
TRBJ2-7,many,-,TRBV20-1,CSAGLRGPSSYEQYF,TGCAGTGCTGGGCTCCGGGGTCCCAGCTCCTACGAGCAGTACTTC
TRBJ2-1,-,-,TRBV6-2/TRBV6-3,CASSYYNTNEQFF,TGTGCCAGCAGTTACTACAATACCAATGAGCAGTTCTTC
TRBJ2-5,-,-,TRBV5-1,CASRNGQGSPEETQYF,TGCGCCAGCAGAAATGGGCAGGGATCACCCGAAGAGACCCAGTACTTC
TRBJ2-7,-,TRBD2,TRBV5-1,CASSAALVAGGSSYEQYF,TGCGCCAGCAGCGCCGCTCTCGTAGCGGGAGGCAGCTCCTACGAGCAGTACTTC
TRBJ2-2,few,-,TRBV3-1,CASSQAYSRTGTGELFF,TGTGCCAGCAGCCAAGCGTATTCTAGAACGGGCACCGGGGAGCTGTTTTTT
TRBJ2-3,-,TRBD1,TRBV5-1,CASSMGQGFSTDTQYF,TGCGCCAGCAGCATGGGACAGGGGTTCAGCACAGATACGCAGTATTTT
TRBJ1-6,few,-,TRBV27,CASSLSVTLINSPLHF,TGTGCCAGCAGTTTATCAGTGACACTTATTAATTCACCCCTCCACTTT
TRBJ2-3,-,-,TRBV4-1,CASSQGGFRVPSTDTQYF,TGCGCCAGCAGCCAAGGAGGGTTCAGGGTCCCTAGCACAGATACGCAGTATTTT
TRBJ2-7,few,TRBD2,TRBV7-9,CASSLETGGTTYEQYF,TGTGCCAGCAGCTTAGAAACTGGTGGGACTACCTACGAGCAGTACTTC
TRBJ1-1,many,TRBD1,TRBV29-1,CSVEVPYRGNAEAFF,TGCAGCGTTGAAGTGCCCTACAGGGGGAACGCTGAAGCTTTCTTT
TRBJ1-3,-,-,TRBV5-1,CASSLAPTRSHSGNTIYF,TGCGCCAGCAGCTTGGCCCCTACGCGATCCCACTCTGGAAACACCATATATTTT
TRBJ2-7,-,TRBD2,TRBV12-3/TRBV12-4,CASSPSSGRHYHERYF,TGTGCCAGCAGTCCGTCGAGCGGGAGGCACTACCACGAGCGGTACTTC
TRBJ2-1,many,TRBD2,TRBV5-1,CASSLVGSGTSSYNEQFF,TGCGCCAGCAGCTTGGTAGGTAGCGGGACGAGCTCCTACAATGAGCAGTTCTTC
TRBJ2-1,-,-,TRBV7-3,CASSPMGGQGQFF,TGTGCCAGCAGCCCCATGGGGGGTCAGGGGCAGTTCTTC
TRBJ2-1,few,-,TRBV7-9,CASSQTFGSSYNEQFF,TGTGCCAGCAGCCAGACATTTGGGAGCTCCTACAATGAGCAGTTCTTC
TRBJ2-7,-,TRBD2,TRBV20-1,CSAYTGTSGFYEQYF,TGCAGTGCTTATACCGGGACTAGCGGTTTCTACGAGCAGTACTTC
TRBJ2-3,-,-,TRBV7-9,CASSLDRAPGNSDTQYF,TGTGCCAGCAGCTTGGACCGGGCTCCAGGGAATTCAGATACGCAGTATTTT
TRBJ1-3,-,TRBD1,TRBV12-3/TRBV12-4,CASSLDRGRNTIYF,TGTGCCAGCAGTTTGGACAGGGGGCGGAACACCATATATTTT
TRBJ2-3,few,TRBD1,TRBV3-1,CASSQDWTGGRDTQYF,TGTGCCAGCAGCCAAGATTGGACAGGGGGCCGGGATACGCAGTATTTT
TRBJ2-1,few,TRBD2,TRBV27,CASSFQTSYEQFF,TGTGCCAGCAGTTTCCAGACTAGCTATGAGCAGTTCTTC
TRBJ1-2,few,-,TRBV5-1,CASSLGSGAFYGYTF,TGCGCCAGCAGCTTGGGGTCCGGGGCTTTCTATGGCTACACCTTC
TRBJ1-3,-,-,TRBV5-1,CASSLEGFYSGNTIYF,TGCGCCAGCAGCTTGGAAGGGTTCTACTCTGGAAACACCATATATTTT
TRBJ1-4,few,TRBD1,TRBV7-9,CAIRGTGDEKLFF,TGTGCCATCAGGGGGACAGGGGATGAAAAACTGTTTTTT
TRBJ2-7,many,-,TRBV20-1,CSAIQATYSYEQYF,TGCAGTGCTATACAGGCTACTTATTCCTACGAGCAGTACTTC
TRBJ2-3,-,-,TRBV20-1,CSARVRSTDTQYF,TGCAGTGCTAGAGTACGGTCCACAGATACGCAGTATTTT
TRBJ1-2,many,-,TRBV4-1,CASSQDQPGVGGYTF,TGCGCCAGCAGCCAAGATCAACCGGGAGTAGGTGGCTACACCTTC
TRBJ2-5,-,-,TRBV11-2,CASSPTAETQYF,TGTGCCAGCAGTCCAACGGCAGAGACCCAGTACTTC
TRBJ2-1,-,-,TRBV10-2,CASRWNEQFF,TGCGCCAGCAGGTGGAATGAGCAGTTCTTC
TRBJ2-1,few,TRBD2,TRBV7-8,CASSFVYVQRGYNEQFF,TGTGCCAGCAGCTTCGTCTACGTCCAGCGGGGGTACAATGAGCAGTTCTTC
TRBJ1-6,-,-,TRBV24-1,CATTPLRDGRMRDSPLHF,TGTGCCACCACTCCTCTCCGGGACGGCCGAATGAGGGATTCACCCCTCCACTTT
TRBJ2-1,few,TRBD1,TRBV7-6,CASSPVTGDDEQFF,TGTGCCAGCAGCCCAGTGACAGGGGACGATGAGCAGTTCTTC
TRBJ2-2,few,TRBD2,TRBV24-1,CATSDTFRGGRTGTGELFF,TGTGCCACCAGTGATACCTTCCGGGGGGGGCGAACGGGCACCGGGGAGCTGTTTTTT
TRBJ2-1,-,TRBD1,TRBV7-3,CASSLIGTGYNEQFF,TGTGCCAGCAGCTTAATTGGGACAGGATACAATGAGCAGTTCTTC
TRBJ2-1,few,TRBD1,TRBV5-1,CASSLEGTGTDEQFF,TGCGCCAGCAGCTTGGAAGGGACAGGGACCGATGAGCAGTTCTTC
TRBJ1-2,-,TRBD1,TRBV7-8,CASSLVGTGYGYTF,TGTGCCAGCAGCTTAGTGGGGACAGGGTATGGCTACACCTTC
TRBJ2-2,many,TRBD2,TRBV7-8,CASSFGTSYTGELFF,TGTGCCAGCAGCTTCGGGACTAGCTATACCGGGGAGCTGTTTTTT
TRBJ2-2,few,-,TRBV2,CATTGLDTGELFF,TGTGCCACCACAGGGCTCGACACCGGGGAGCTGTTTTTT
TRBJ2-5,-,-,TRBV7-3,CASSATGVQETQYF,TGTGCCAGCAGCGCCACCGGTGTCCAAGAGACCCAGTACTTC
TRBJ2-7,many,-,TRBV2,CASSEGGVVQYF,TGTGCCAGCAGTGAAGGCGGGGTGGTGCAGTACTTC
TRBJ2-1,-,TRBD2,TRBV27,CASGPGLAGRNEQFF,TGTGCCAGCGGGCCGGGACTAGCGGGACGCAATGAGCAGTTCTTC